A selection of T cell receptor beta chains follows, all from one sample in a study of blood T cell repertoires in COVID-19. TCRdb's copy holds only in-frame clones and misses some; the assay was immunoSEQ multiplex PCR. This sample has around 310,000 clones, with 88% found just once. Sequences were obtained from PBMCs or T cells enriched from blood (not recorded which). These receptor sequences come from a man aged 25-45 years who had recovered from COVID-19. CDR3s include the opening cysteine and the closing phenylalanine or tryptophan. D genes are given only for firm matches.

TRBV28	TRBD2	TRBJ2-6	CASRRTSGGPKARSGANVLTF	TGTGCCAGCAGGCGCACTAGCGGGGGGCCCAAGGCTCGGTCTGGGGCCAACGTCCTGACTTTC
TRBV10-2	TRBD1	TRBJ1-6	CASSGQGNSPLHF	TGCGCCAGCAGTGGACAGGGGAATTCACCCCTCCACTTT
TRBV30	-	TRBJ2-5	CAWSRGGRYQETQYF	TGTGCCTGGAGCCGAGGTGGGAGGTACCAAGAGACCCAGTACTTC
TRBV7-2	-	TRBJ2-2	CASSLVFSGELFF	TGTGCCAGCAGCTTAGTCTTTTCGGGGGAGCTGTTTTTT
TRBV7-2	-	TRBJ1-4	CASSLRRGGNEKLFF	TGTGCCAGCAGCTTGCGGCGCGGGGGTAATGAAAAACTGTTTTTT
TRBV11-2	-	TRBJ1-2	CASSSPWRGGYGYTF	TGTGCCAGCAGCTCCCCTTGGAGGGGGGGGTATGGCTACACCTTC
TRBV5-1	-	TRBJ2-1	CASSFGRESGITSYNEQFF	TGCGCCAGCAGCTTCGGTCGCGAATCCGGGATAACCTCCTACAATGAGCAGTTCTTC
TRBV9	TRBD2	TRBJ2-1	CASSVAVLEAGGPDEQFF	TGTGCCAGCAGCGTAGCGGTTCTGGAAGCGGGGGGGCCTGATGAGCAGTTCTTC
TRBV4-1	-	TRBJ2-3	CASSQAYGGPTDTQYF	TGCGCCAGCAGCCAAGCGTACGGGGGACCCACAGATACGCAGTATTTT
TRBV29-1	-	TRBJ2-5	CSVVSVRQGGETQYF	TGCAGCGTTGTATCCGTGAGACAGGGAGGAGAGACCCAGTACTTC
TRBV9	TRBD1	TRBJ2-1	CASGTGTGILNEQFF	TGTGCCAGCGGAACCGGGACAGGGATTCTCAATGAGCAGTTCTTC
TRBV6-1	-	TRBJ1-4	CASSEALTGGGEKLFF	TGTGCCAGCAGTGAAGCGCTGACGGGAGGGGGTGAAAAACTGTTTTTT
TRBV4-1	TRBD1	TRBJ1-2	CASSQMGQYGYTF	TGCGCCAGCAGCCAGATGGGACAGTATGGCTACACCTTC
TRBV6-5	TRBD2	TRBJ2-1	CASVGLAGPNEQFF	TGTGCCAGCGTAGGCCTAGCGGGGCCCAATGAGCAGTTCTTC
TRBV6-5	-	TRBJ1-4	CASSYSGSFNEKLFF	TGTGCCAGCAGTTACTCGGGCAGCTTTAATGAAAAACTGTTTTTT
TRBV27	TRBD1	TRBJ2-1	CASSPRDRDNNEQFF	TGTGCCAGCAGTCCCCGGGACAGGGATAACAATGAGCAGTTCTTC
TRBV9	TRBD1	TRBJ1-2	CASSPRTGGHGGYTF	TGTGCCAGCAGCCCTCGGACAGGGGGACACGGGGGCTACACCTTC
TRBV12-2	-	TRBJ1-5	CASRLKGGISNQPQHF	TGTGCAAGTCGCTTAAAGGGGGGGATTAGCAATCAGCCCCAGCATTTT
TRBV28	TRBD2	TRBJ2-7	CASSLLAGDTYEQYF	TGTGCCAGCAGTTTACTAGCGGGGGATACCTACGAGCAGTACTTC
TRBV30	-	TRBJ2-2	CAWSVSPAAGELFF	TGTGCCTGGAGTGTATCCCCCGCAGCCGGGGAGCTGTTTTTT
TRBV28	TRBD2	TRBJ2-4	CASSPPLARDIQYF	TGTGCCAGCAGTCCGCCACTAGCGCGGGACATTCAGTACTTC
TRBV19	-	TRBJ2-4	CASSKWTELAKNIQYF	TGTGCCAGTAGTAAATGGACAGAGCTAGCCAAAAACATTCAGTACTTC